This T cell receptor (beta chain) originates from a study of blood T cells in healthy people across ages. At the level of the study: Capturing about one barcoded beta molecule per two T cells was achieved by template switching.

The people who gave samples were healthy Caucasians from Russia, aged 6 to 90. A word on this clonotype: The antigen remains unidentified.

Trimming cost V 4 bases and J 9 bases, with 25 bases left between them. The CDR3 consists of 16 residues. Overall study results and limits: Among T cells, TCR beta diversity per million cells dropped roughly linearly as age rose.

PCR was performed a second time for roughly 6 to 12 cycles using a sample-barcoded 5' primer and a J-beta primer mix. TCRdb recomputed calls from the 5' RACE reads with MiXCR, one row per CDR3 protein. The table shows 1.5 million to 2 million distinct CDR3 sequences, with under 30% occurring only once. The chain couples TRBV12-3 or TRBV12-4 to TRBJ2-7; maybe TRBD1 (7 bases). Sequenced material: blood. This clonotype was obtained from a woman in her 30s in good health. In DNA form, the CDR3 reads TGTGCCAGCAGTTCACTTACCGCCTCAGGGGGAGGCTGGCAGTACTTC. Its protein product is CASSSLTASGGGWQYF.